This TCR beta chain was identified in a study of CXCR3-negative and CXCR3-positive naive CD8 T cells. General study points: More hydrophobic TRB CDR3s were found in CXCR3-positive naive cells than in CXCR3-negative naive cells.

The CDR3 has 14 residues. CDR1 MDHEN and CDR2 SYDVKM come from the germline V gene. The TRB cDNA libraries were prepared by 5' RACE with UMI labels. Reanalyzing the 5' RACE reads, TCRdb keeps one entry per CDR3 protein, without DNA. The listing records over 95,000 distinct CDR3 sequences. A word on this clonotype: Its antigen is still unknown.

The TCR originated in a human donor in good health. Some clones in this sample may be carry-over from other donors' samples. This chain connects TRBV28 to TRBJ2-2; TCRdb returns TRBD2, unconfirmable since there is no DNA. Sequencing used naive CXCR3+ CD8+ T cells from blood. Noted subset: CD45RO-CCR7+CD27+CD95- naive CD8+ T cells expressing CXCR3 (TNR3+). The CDR3 loop is CASSRRINTGELFF.